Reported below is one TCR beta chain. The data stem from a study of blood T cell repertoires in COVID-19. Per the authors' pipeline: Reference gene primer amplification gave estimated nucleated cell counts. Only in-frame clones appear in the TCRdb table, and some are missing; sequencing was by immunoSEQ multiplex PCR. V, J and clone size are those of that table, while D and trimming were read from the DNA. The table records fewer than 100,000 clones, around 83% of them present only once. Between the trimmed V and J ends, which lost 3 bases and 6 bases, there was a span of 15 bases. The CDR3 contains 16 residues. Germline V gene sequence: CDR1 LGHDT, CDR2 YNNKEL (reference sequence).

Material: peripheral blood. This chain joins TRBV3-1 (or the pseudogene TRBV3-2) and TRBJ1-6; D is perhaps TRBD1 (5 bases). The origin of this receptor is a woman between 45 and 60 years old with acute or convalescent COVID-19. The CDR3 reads CASSQSSGLANSPLHF. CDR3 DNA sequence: TGTGCCAGCAGCCAGAGCTCAGGGCTGGCTAATTCACCCCTCCACTTT.